These T cell receptor beta chains were read from a single sample in a study of blood T cells in healthy people across ages. TCRdb passed the 5' RACE reads through MiXCR, listing each CDR3 protein once. The sample has about 1.6 million distinct CDR3 sequences; around 36% are singletons. Source material: blood. These receptors were collected from a woman aged 30 to 39 in good health. Both conserved end residues are part of each CDR3. A D gene is named only where the DNA matches it firmly. Clone size is stated in some rows and not others, as once, few, many or a class when expanded.

cdr3_nt: TGCAGTGCTAGAAATCAAAACCAGGGGACCCAGTACTTC
cdr3_aa: CSARNQNQGTQYF
j_call: TRBJ2-5
cdr3_length: 13
clone_size: NA
d_call: NA
v_call: TRBV20-1

cdr3_nt: TGTGCCATCAGTGTTGGCATCCAAGAGACCCAGTACTTC
cdr3_aa: CAISVGIQETQYF
j_call: TRBJ2-5
cdr3_length: 13
clone_size: few
d_call: NA
v_call: TRBV10-3

cdr3_nt: TGTGCCAGTAGTATAATTGCGTACAATGAGCAGTTCTTC
cdr3_aa: CASSIIAYNEQFF
j_call: TRBJ2-1
cdr3_length: 13
clone_size: NA
d_call: NA
v_call: TRBV19

cdr3_nt: TGCAGTGCTAGAGGGACTAGCGGTGGCTCGGGCCATGAGCAGTTCTTC
cdr3_aa: CSARGTSGGSGHEQFF
j_call: TRBJ2-1
cdr3_length: 16
clone_size: NA
d_call: TRBD2
v_call: TRBV20-1

cdr3_nt: TGTGCCAGCAGCCCCCCCAAGTGGGATGAGCAGTTCTTC
cdr3_aa: CASSPPKWDEQFF
j_call: TRBJ2-1
cdr3_length: 13
clone_size: NA
d_call: NA
v_call: TRBV7-9

cdr3_nt: TGCAGTGCTAGATCTACCGGGACAGGGTACAATCAGCCCCAGCATTTT
cdr3_aa: CSARSTGTGYNQPQHF
j_call: TRBJ1-5
cdr3_length: 16
clone_size: NA
d_call: TRBD1
v_call: TRBV20-1

cdr3_nt: TGCGCCAGCACCGCAGAAATGGGGGCCACCGGGGAGCTGTTTTTT
cdr3_aa: CASTAEMGATGELFF
j_call: TRBJ2-2
cdr3_length: 15
clone_size: NA
d_call: NA
v_call: TRBV5-1

cdr3_nt: TGCGCCAGCAGCCAATTCACGCAGACAACAAAGTCTGGCAATGAGCAGTTCTTC
cdr3_aa: CASSQFTQTTKSGNEQFF
j_call: TRBJ2-1
cdr3_length: 18
clone_size: few
d_call: NA
v_call: TRBV4-1

cdr3_nt: TGTGCCAGCAGCTTTGGACTAGCGGGGTCCGCGTCCCGTGAGCAGTTCTTC
cdr3_aa: CASSFGLAGSASREQFF
j_call: TRBJ2-1
cdr3_length: 17
clone_size: NA
d_call: TRBD2
v_call: TRBV11-2

cdr3_nt: TGTGCCAGCAGCTTAAACGCAAGGTCTGCGAATGAAAAACTGTTTTTT
cdr3_aa: CASSLNARSANEKLFF
j_call: TRBJ1-4
cdr3_length: 16
clone_size: few
d_call: NA
v_call: TRBV7-9

cdr3_nt: TGTGCCAGCAGCCGTTTGGGGACAGATACGCAGTATTTT
cdr3_aa: CASSRLGTDTQYF
j_call: TRBJ2-3
cdr3_length: 13
clone_size: NA
d_call: NA
v_call: TRBV16

cdr3_nt: TGCAGTGCTAGAGAGAACCAGCTAGCGGGGGGAGATACGCAGTATTTT
cdr3_aa: CSARENQLAGGDTQYF
j_call: TRBJ2-3
cdr3_length: 16
clone_size: NA
d_call: TRBD2
v_call: TRBV20-1

cdr3_nt: TGTGCCAGCAGTTACTCGGGGCAGGGGAGAGGCAATGAGCAGTTCTTC
cdr3_aa: CASSYSGQGRGNEQFF
j_call: TRBJ2-1
cdr3_length: 16
clone_size: NA
d_call: NA
v_call: TRBV6-6

cdr3_nt: TGTGCCAGCAGCCCTTCCCTGGCCTACGAGCAGTACTTC
cdr3_aa: CASSPSLAYEQYF
j_call: TRBJ2-7
cdr3_length: 13
clone_size: NA
d_call: NA
v_call: TRBV7-9

cdr3_nt: TGTGCCAGCAGTTGGGGGGCTTCGGGCTACGAGCAGTACTTC
cdr3_aa: CASSWGASGYEQYF
j_call: TRBJ2-7
cdr3_length: 14
clone_size: few
d_call: NA
v_call: TRBV6-2/TRBV6-3

cdr3_nt: TGTGCCAGTACCCCGAGGTTGCGGAACACTGAAGCTTTCTTT
cdr3_aa: CASTPRLRNTEAFF
j_call: TRBJ1-1
cdr3_length: 14
clone_size: NA
d_call: NA
v_call: TRBV12-3/TRBV12-4

cdr3_nt: TGTGCCAGCAGGGAGGGGGCGAGCAATCAGCCCCAGCATTTT
cdr3_aa: CASREGASNQPQHF
j_call: TRBJ1-5
cdr3_length: 14
clone_size: few
d_call: TRBD1
v_call: TRBV12-3/TRBV12-4

cdr3_nt: TGCGCCAGCAGTGAGGAGGGGACGGGAAACATTCAGTACTTC
cdr3_aa: CASSEEGTGNIQYF
j_call: TRBJ2-4
cdr3_length: 14
clone_size: many
d_call: NA
v_call: TRBV10-2

cdr3_nt: TGTGCCAGCAGCGTAGACGGGGGGGTCTACAATGAGCAGTTCTTC
cdr3_aa: CASSVDGGVYNEQFF
j_call: TRBJ2-1
cdr3_length: 15
clone_size: NA
d_call: TRBD2
v_call: TRBV9

cdr3_nt: TGTGCCATCAGTGAGTCCCCCGCGGGAGCCGGGGAGCTGTTTTTT
cdr3_aa: CAISESPAGAGELFF
j_call: TRBJ2-2
cdr3_length: 15
clone_size: few
d_call: TRBD2
v_call: TRBV10-3

cdr3_nt: TGCAGTGCCCCCCACCCTCTGGGGAACACTGAAGCTTTCTTT
cdr3_aa: CSAPHPLGNTEAFF
j_call: TRBJ1-1
cdr3_length: 14
clone_size: few
d_call: NA
v_call: TRBV20-1

cdr3_nt: TGCAGTGCTAGGGGAGCGGGGGGGGTCACAGATACGCAGTATTTT
cdr3_aa: CSARGAGGVTDTQYF
j_call: TRBJ2-3
cdr3_length: 15
clone_size: NA
d_call: TRBD2
v_call: TRBV20-1

cdr3_nt: TGTGCCAGCAGCAACAGGTCGGGGGGCCATCGCGTTGAGCAGTTCTTC
cdr3_aa: CASSNRSGGHRVEQFF
j_call: TRBJ2-1
cdr3_length: 16
clone_size: NA
d_call: NA
v_call: TRBV7-8

cdr3_nt: TGTGCCACCAGTGATTCGGGACGAGGAGCCAAAAACATTCAGTACTTC
cdr3_aa: CATSDSGRGAKNIQYF
j_call: TRBJ2-4
cdr3_length: 16
clone_size: NA
d_call: NA
v_call: TRBV24-1

cdr3_nt: TGTGCCTTCCGGGGAGGGGCAAAGAGCACAGATACGCAGTATTTT
cdr3_aa: CAFRGGAKSTDTQYF
j_call: TRBJ2-3
cdr3_length: 15
clone_size: few
d_call: TRBD2
v_call: TRBV7-9